The 14 T cell receptor beta chains presented below share a single source sample, sequenced in a study of Graves' ophthalmopathy and Graves' hyperthyroidism. Transcripts of RNA were the source for amplifying TCR beta CDR3 regions. The authors performed first-round RT-PCR with HTBI primers and then a second-round multiplex PCR. A single record per CDR3 protein comes from TCRdb applying MiXCR to the multiplex PCR reads. Of some 350,000 distinct CDR3 sequences in the sample, roughly 17% were seen once. Sequencing was carried out using peripheral blood. The origin of the receptors is an adult woman with stable Graves' hyperthyroidism.

This chain connects TRBV12-3 or TRBV12-4 to TRBJ2-5, with unresolved D. The CDR3 is 12 residues long. The V gene lost 3 bases and the J gene lost 5 bases, with 7 bases spanning the gap. The CDR3 DNA reads as TGTGCCAGCAGTTTCGACCGGGAGACCCAGTACTTC. This codes for CASSFDRETQYF.

The J gene is TRBJ1-5, the V gene TRBV6-5, with unresolved D. This CDR3 spans 15 amino acids. Looked up from germline, CDR1 is MNHEY and CDR2 is SVGAGI. V was trimmed by 7 bases and J by 4 bases, leaving 17 bases between them. CDR3 bases: TGTGCCAGCACTTGGACCGGATACGGAAATCAGCCCCAGCATTTT. Amino acid sequence: CASTWTGYGNQPQHF.

The chain has TRBV5-1 and TRBJ2-5; D is ambiguous. The ends were cut back, 4 bases at V and 5 bases at J, with 24 bases in the middle. Per the germline V gene, CDR1 is SGHRS and CDR2 is YFSETQ. The CDR3 consists of 17 residues. This CDR3 is CASSGSLEYRLPETQYF. The CDR3 DNA follows: TGCGCCAGCAGCGGGTCGCTGGAATACCGGTTACCGGAGACCCAGTACTTC.

This clonotype was picked up many times. V usage is TRBV12-3 or TRBV12-4 and J usage is TRBJ2-7; no clear D gene. This CDR3 is 9 amino acids long. Trimming left V 10 bases short and J 3 bases short, with 4 bases between. CDR3 coding DNA: TGTGCCACCTACTACGAGCAGTACTTC. Its translation is CATYYEQYF.

The sample holds many counts of this clonotype. This rearrangement joins TRBV7-2 to TRBJ2-2, with D possibly TRBD2 on 6 matching bases. Germline assignment: CDR1 SGHTA and CDR2 FQGNSA. CDR3 length: 13 residues. V lost 8 bases and J 5 bases, leaving 12 bases between the germline ends. CDR3 in DNA: TGTGCCAGCGCCTTGGCGGGAACCGGGGAGCTGTTTTTT. Protein sequence: CASALAGTGELFF.

This clonotype was found many times. The chain joins TRBV20-1 to TRBJ2-2; 8 nucleotides align to TRBD2. The CDR3 consists of 13 residues. CDR1 and CDR2 (germline): DFQATT, SNEGSKA (reference sequence). Trimming removed 2 bases from V and 5 bases from J; junction bases left unmatched: 1. CDR3: CSARPGGTGELFF. The CDR3 DNA follows: TGCAGTGCTAGACCGGGGGGGACCGGGGAGCTGTTTTTT.

This clonotype was observed at least ten times. This sequence joins TRBV7-3 and TRBJ1-1; D gene uncertain. Trimming took off 0 bases at V and 5 bases at J, with 10 bases between the two ends. There are 14 residues in the CDR3. Per the germline V gene, CDR1 is SGHTA and CDR2 is FQGTGA. CDR3 region: CASSLTSDPTEAFF. The CDR3 DNA sequence: TGTGCCAGCAGCTTAACGTCGGATCCTACTGAAGCTTTCTTT.

In this sample, this clonotype turned up many times. The J gene is TRBJ2-7, the V gene TRBV6-1; D uncertain. The germline V and J ends were trimmed by 7 bases and 0 bases, with 19 bases remaining between them. This CDR3 region has 16 residues. Germline V gives CDR1 MNHNS, CDR2 SASEGT. CDR3 region: CASTQTQNLLSYEQYF. The CDR3 DNA sequence: TGTGCCAGCACCCAAACGCAGAACCTCCTCTCCTACGAGCAGTACTTC.

This clonotype occurred many times. This chain links TRBV7-8 with TRBJ1-1; TRBD1 is a possible D gene (5 bases). Between the trimmed V and J ends, which lost 1 base and 1 base, there was a span of 13 bases. This CDR3 comprises 16 residues. Germline CDR1 reads SGHVS; CDR2 reads FQNEAQ. The CDR3 here is CASSLVVGAGNTEAFF. The CDR3 coding sequence is TGTGCCAGCAGCTTAGTGGTAGGGGCAGGGAACACTGAAGCTTTCTTT.

The chain uses TRBV25-1 and TRBJ2-5, with TRBD1 matching over 7 bases. The V gene end was trimmed by 6 bases and the J gene end by 5 bases; junction bases not matched to a gene: 6. CDR3 length equals 13 residues. In germline, CDR1 is MGHDK, CDR2 SYGVNS. CDR3 DNA sequence: TGTGCCAGCAGGACAGGGAGTGGGGAGACCCAGTACTTC. Its protein product is CASRTGSGETQYF.

This clonotype appeared many times. The chain recombines TRBV6-2 or TRBV6-3 with TRBJ2-7, with 10 nucleotides matching TRBD2. Germline V lookup: CDR1 MNHEY, CDR2 SVGEGT. CDR3 size: 17 residues. J was trimmed by 2 bases and V by 0 bases; bases with no gene match: 7. The CDR3 nucleotides are TGTGCCAGCAGTTACTCTCAAGGACTAGCGGAAACCTACGAGCAGTACTTC. It translates to CASSYSQGLAETYEQYF.

Ten or more counts support this clonotype. The chain has TRBV25-1 and TRBJ2-5, with 8 bases aligning to TRBD1. The CDR3 is 14 amino acids. V dropped 6 bases and J dropped 1; count of bases not matched to a gene: 4. CDR1 MGHDK and CDR2 SYGVNS come from the germline V gene. The CDR3 DNA sequence: TGTGCCAGCAGGGATGACAGGGGCCAAGAGACCCAGTACTTC. Translation: CASRDDRGQETQYF.

This clonotype was counted at least ten times. In this CDR3 the conserved last residue, phenylalanine or tryptophan, is missing, so a read error is likely. V is TRBV9 and J is TRBJ1-2; D gene ambiguous. CDR1 is SGDLS and CDR2 is YYNGEE in the germline V gene. This CDR3 is 14 amino acids long. The V end lost 1 base, the J end lost 8 bases, and 15 bases lay between the germline ends. The CDR3 region is CASSVSAREDGYTL. The CDR3 DNA sequence: TGTGCCAGCAGCGTATCGGCCCGGGAGGACGGCTACACCCTC.

This clonotype was recorded many times. The chain employs TRBV6-5 and TRBJ1-1, with a weak D call TRBD1 (6 bases). From germline, CDR1 is MNHEY and CDR2 SVGAGI. Between the trimmed V and J ends, which lost 0 bases and 4 bases, there was a span of 12 bases. The CDR3 extends over 15 amino acids. As DNA, the CDR3 is TGTGCCAGCAGTTACTCTACAGGGTTTGGCACTGAAGCTTTCTTT. It specifies CASSYSTGFGTEAFF.